These 2 T cell receptor beta chains share one sample of origin, sequenced in a study of identical twins. TCRdb re-analysed the 5' RACE reads in MiXCR, keeping a single row per CDR3 protein. The sample comprises approximately 250,000 distinct CDR3 sequences, over 5.5% of which are singletons, and less than 15% rests with the top ten. This sample also belongs to another study, concerning T cells expressing NK-cell markers.

The sequenced sample consisted of CD8+ T cells sorted from blood. The receptors were sampled from a woman younger than 30 in good health.

The CDR3 loop reads CATSRVAEETQYF. The CDR3 coding sequence is TGTGCCACCAGCAGAGTCGCGGAAGAGACCCAGTACTTC. The chain employs TRBV15 and TRBJ2-5; D unresolved. The CDR3 spans 13 residues. The V gene's germline CDR1 is LNHNV and CDR2 YYDKDF (reference sequence). V lost 1 base and J 3 bases, leaving 6 bases between the germline ends.

CDR3 sequence: CASSLRGQTKYF. The CDR3 coding sequence is TGTGCCAGCAGTTTACGGGGACAGACAAAGTACTTC. This chain links TRBV27 with TRBJ2-7; 7 bases line up with TRBD1. Germline V gene sequence: CDR1 MNHEY, CDR2 SMNVEV (reference sequence). The CDR3 totals 12 residues. The ends lost 2 bases at V and 11 bases at J; junction bases unmatched: 6.